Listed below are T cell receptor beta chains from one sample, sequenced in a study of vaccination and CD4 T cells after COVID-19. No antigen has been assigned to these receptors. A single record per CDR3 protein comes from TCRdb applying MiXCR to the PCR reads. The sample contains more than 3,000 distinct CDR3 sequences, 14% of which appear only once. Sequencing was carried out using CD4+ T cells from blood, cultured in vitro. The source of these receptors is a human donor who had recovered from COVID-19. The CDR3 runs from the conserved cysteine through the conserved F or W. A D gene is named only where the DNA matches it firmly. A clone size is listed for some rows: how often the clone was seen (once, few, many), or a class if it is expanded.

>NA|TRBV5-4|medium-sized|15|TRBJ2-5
CASSLEVGIQETQYF
TGTGCCAGCAGCTTGGAGGTGGGGATCCAAGAGACCCAGTACTTC
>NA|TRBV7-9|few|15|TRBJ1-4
CASSLDRAPREKLFF
TGTGCCAGCAGCTTAGACAGGGCACCCCGCGAAAAACTGTTTTTT
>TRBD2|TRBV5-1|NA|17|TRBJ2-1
CASRPRAGLAGLGEQFF
TGCGCCAGCCGCCCTAGGGCTGGACTAGCGGGGCTCGGTGAGCAGTTCTTC
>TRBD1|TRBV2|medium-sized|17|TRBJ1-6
CASSRTLQGEGNSPLHF
TGTGCCAGCAGTAGGACTTTACAGGGGGAGGGTAATTCACCCCTCCACTTT
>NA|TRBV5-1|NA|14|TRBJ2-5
CASSPSLAQETQYF
TGCGCCAGCAGCCCCTCTTTGGCTCAGGAGACCCAGTACTTC
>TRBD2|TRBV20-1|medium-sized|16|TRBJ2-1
CSATRLAGSSYNEQFF
TGCAGTGCTACCCGACTAGCGGGGAGCTCCTACAATGAGCAGTTCTTC
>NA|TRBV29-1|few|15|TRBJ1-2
CSVGWAGEARSPLSF
TGCAGCGTGGGTTGGGCAGGGGAGGCCCGATCCCCTCTTTCCTTC
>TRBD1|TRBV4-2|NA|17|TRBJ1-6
CASGRHGTGGYNSPLHF
TGTGCCAGCGGCCGCCACGGGACAGGGGGCTATAATTCACCCCTCCACTTT
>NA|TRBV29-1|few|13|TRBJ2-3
CSVEDPGADTQYF
TGCAGCGTTGAAGACCCCGGGGCAGATACGCAGTATTTT
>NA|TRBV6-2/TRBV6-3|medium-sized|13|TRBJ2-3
CASKDWGTDTQYF
TGTGCCAGCAAAGACTGGGGAACAGATACGCAGTATTTT
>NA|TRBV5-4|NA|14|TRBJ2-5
CASSLGGRRETQYF
TGTGCCAGCAGCTTGGGCGGTCGTCGGGAGACCCAGTACTTC
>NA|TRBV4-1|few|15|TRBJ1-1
CASSQPGRLNTEAFF
TGCGCCAGCAGCCAACCGGGACGGTTGAACACTGAAGCTTTCTTT
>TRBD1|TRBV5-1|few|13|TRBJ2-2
CASSQGQPGELFF
TGCGCCAGCAGCCAGGGACAGCCCGGGGAGCTGTTTTTT
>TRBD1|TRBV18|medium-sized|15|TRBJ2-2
CASSPTGANTGELFF
TGTGCCAGCTCTCCGACAGGGGCGAACACCGGGGAGCTGTTTTTT
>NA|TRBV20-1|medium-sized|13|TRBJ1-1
CSARVGGRTEAFF
TGCAGTGCTAGAGTTGGGGGGCGCACTGAAGCTTTCTTT
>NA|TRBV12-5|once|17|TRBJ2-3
CASGSGGGGGRTDTQYF
TGTGCTAGTGGTTCGGGAGGTGGCGGGGGCCGCACAGATACGCAGTATTTT
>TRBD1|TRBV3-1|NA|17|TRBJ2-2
CASSQDVGTGGAGELFF
TGTGCCAGCAGCCAAGATGTCGGGACAGGGGGGGCCGGGGAGCTGTTTTTT
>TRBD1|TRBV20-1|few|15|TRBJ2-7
CSAITGTGFAYEQYF
TGCAGTGCCATCACCGGGACAGGGTTTGCCTACGAGCAGTACTTC
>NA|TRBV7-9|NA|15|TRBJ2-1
CASSLSGALYNEQFF
TGTGCCAGCAGCTTATCGGGGGCCCTTTACAATGAGCAGTTCTTC
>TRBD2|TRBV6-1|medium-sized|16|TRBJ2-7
CASRASGTGGTYEQYF
TGTGCCAGCAGGGCCTCGGGGACGGGGGGTACCTACGAGCAGTACTTC
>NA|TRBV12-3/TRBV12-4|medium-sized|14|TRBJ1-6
CASSPVLYNSPLHF
TGTGCCAGCAGCCCGGTCCTCTATAATTCACCCCTCCACTTT
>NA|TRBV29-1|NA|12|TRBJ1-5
CSARDYNQPQHF
TGCAGCGCCCGGGACTACAATCAGCCCCAGCATTTT
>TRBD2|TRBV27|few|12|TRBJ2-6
CAGSRGGNVLTF
TGTGCCGGCAGCCGGGGGGGCAACGTCCTGACTTTC
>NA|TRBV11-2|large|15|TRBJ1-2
CASSSYLRVSYGYTF
TGTGCCAGCAGCTCGTATCTCCGGGTCTCCTATGGCTACACCTTC
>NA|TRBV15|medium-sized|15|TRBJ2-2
CATSRGDTNTGELFF
TGTGCCACCAGCAGAGGGGACACCAACACCGGGGAGCTGTTTTTT
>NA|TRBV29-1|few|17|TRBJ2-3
CSSLRVGGLRNEDTQYF
TGCAGCTCCCTACGGGTGGGGGGACTCCGTAATGAAGATACGCAGTATTTT
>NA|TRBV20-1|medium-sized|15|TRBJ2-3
CSARDRRGWTDTQYF
TGCAGTGCTAGAGATCGAAGGGGGTGGACAGATACGCAGTATTTT
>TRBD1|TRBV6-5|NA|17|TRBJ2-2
CASSYFPDRGDTGELFF
TGTGCCAGCAGTTACTTTCCGGACAGGGGAGACACCGGGGAGCTGTTTTTT
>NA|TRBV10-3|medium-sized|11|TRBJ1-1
CAIMSAGEAFF
TGTGCCATCATGTCGGCGGGGGAAGCTTTCTTT
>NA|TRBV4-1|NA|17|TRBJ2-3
CASSQRGFAGGTDTQYF
TGCGCCAGCAGCCAACGTGGGTTTGCAGGGGGCACAGATACGCAGTATTTT
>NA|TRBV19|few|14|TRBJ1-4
CASSRQSADEKLFF
TGTGCCAGTAGTCGACAAAGTGCTGATGAAAAACTGTTTTTT
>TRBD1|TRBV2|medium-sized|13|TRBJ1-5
CASSRDRDQPQHF
TGTGCCAGCTCCCGGGACAGGGACCAGCCCCAGCATTTT
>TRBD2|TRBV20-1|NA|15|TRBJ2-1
CSARDPGTSHNEQFF
TGCAGTGCTAGAGATCCAGGGACTAGTCACAATGAGCAGTTCTTC
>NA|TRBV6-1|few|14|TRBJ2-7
CASRPGLSSYEQYF
TGTGCCAGCAGGCCGGGACTTTCTAGCTACGAGCAGTACTTC
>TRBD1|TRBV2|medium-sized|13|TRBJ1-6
CASSETGGVSLHF
TGTGCCAGCAGTGAAACAGGGGGGGTATCCCTCCACTTT
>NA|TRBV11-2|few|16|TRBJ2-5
CASSLMARLTQETQYF
TGTGCCAGCAGCTTAATGGCCAGACTAACCCAAGAGACCCAGTACTTC
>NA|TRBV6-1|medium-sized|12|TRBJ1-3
CASKGNGNTIYF
TGTGCCAGCAAGGGGAATGGAAACACCATATATTTT
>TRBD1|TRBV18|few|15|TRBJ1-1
CASSPQVTGPTEAFF
TGTGCCAGCTCACCACAAGTGACAGGGCCCACTGAAGCTTTCTTT
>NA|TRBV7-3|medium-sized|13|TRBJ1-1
CASSSGRGTEAFF
TGTGCCAGCAGCAGTGGCCGGGGCACTGAAGCTTTCTTT
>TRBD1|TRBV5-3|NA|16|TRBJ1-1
CARSTRQGFMNTEAFF
TGTGCCAGAAGCACCCGACAGGGTTTCATGAACACTGAAGCTTTCTTT
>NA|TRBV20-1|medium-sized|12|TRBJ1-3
CSARSAGNTIYF
TGCAGTGCTAGGTCGGCTGGAAACACCATATATTTT
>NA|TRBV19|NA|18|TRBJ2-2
CASSLVFPGWGDGGELFF
TGTGCCAGTAGTCTCGTTTTTCCAGGATGGGGGGATGGAGGGGAGCTGTTTTTT
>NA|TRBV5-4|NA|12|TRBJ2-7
CASSLIGLEQYF
TGTGCCAGCAGCTTGATCGGCCTCGAGCAGTACTTC
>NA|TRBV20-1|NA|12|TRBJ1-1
CSATSLNTEAFF
TGCAGTGCTACATCACTGAACACTGAAGCTTTCTTT
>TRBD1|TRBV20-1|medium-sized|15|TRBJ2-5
CSVSAPGQGQETQYF
TGCAGTGTAAGCGCGCCGGGACAGGGGCAAGAGACCCAGTACTTC